This T cell receptor (beta chain) was sequenced during a study of T cells after yellow fever vaccination. For TCR, cDNA came from 5'RACE template switching, which added a universal primer site and UMIs. TCRdb passed the 5' RACE reads through MiXCR, listing each CDR3 protein once. Of approximately 330,000 distinct CDR3 sequences in the sample, approximately 12% were seen once. The sample holds a few counts of this clonotype. Germline loops: CDR1 SGHTA, CDR2 FQGTGA. This CDR3 comprises 16 residues. V dropped 5 bases and J dropped 3; count of bases not matched to a gene: 6. V and J are TRBV7-3 and TRBJ2-3, with 12 bases matching TRBD1. This sample comprised CD4+ T cells sorted from PBMCs, obtained 15 days after the yellow fever booster vaccination. The sequence was collected from a man between 18 and 35 years old who received the YFV17D yellow fever vaccine. Here the CDR3 reads CASSASGQGATDTQYF. The CDR3 region has the DNA TGTGCCAGCAGCGCCTCGGGACAGGGGGCGACAGATACGCAGTATTTT.